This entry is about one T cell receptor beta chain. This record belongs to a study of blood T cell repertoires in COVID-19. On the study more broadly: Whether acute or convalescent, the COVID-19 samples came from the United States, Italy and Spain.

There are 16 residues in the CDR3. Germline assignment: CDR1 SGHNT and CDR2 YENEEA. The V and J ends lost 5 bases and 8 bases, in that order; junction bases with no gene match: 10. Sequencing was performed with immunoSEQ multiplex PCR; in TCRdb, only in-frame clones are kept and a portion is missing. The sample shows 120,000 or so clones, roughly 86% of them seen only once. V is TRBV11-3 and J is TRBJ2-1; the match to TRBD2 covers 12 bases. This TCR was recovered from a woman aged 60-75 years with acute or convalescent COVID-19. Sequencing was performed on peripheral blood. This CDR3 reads CASSASTSGRIDEQFF. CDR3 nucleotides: TGTGCCAGCAGCGCCTCGACTAGCGGGAGAATCGATGAGCAGTTCTTC. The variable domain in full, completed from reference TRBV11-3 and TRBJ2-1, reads EAGVVQSPRYKIIEKKQPVAFWCNPISGHNTLYWYLQNLGQGPELLIRYENEEAVDDSQLPKDRFSAERLKGVDSTLKIQPAELGDSAVYLCASSASTSGRIDEQFFGPGTRLTVL.